The sequence of this TCR beta chain was determined in a study of cytomegalovirus exposure and HLA in healthy donors. Study-wide points: Among TCR beta chains, those listed as cytomegalovirus-associated numbered about 160.

Points on this clone: Its specificity is unknown.

Method: immunoSEQ multiplex PCR; TCRdb's copy keeps in-frame clones and lacks some. Of 100,000 or so clones listed, roughly 89% are singletons. Donors came from a validation cohort of 90 to 150 subjects, distinct from the first 666-subject cohort. The CDR3 has 13 residues. Germline CDR1 and CDR2: MNHEY and SMNVEV (reference sequence). V lost 1 base and J lost 6, with 10 bases in between. This chain connects TRBV27 to TRBJ2-7; D not certain. The TCR comes from a woman aged 25 to 39 in good health and CMV-seronegative. Source material: PBMCs. The CDR3 region is CASSLLARTEQYF. In DNA, the CDR3 is TGTGCCAGCAGTTTATTGGCACGAACCGAGCAGTACTTC.